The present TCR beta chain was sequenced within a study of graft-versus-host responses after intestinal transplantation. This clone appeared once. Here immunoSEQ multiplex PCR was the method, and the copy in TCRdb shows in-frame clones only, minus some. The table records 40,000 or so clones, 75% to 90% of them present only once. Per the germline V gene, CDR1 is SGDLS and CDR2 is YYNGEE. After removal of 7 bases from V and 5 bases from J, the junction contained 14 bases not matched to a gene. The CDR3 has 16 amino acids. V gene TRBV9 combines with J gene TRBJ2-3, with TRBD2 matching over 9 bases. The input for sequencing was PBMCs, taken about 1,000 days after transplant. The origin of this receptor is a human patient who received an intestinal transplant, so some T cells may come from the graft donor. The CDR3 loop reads CASGRGQRGDRDTQYF. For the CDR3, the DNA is TGTGCCAGCGGGAGGGGCCAGCGGGGGGACCGAGATACGCAGTATTTT.